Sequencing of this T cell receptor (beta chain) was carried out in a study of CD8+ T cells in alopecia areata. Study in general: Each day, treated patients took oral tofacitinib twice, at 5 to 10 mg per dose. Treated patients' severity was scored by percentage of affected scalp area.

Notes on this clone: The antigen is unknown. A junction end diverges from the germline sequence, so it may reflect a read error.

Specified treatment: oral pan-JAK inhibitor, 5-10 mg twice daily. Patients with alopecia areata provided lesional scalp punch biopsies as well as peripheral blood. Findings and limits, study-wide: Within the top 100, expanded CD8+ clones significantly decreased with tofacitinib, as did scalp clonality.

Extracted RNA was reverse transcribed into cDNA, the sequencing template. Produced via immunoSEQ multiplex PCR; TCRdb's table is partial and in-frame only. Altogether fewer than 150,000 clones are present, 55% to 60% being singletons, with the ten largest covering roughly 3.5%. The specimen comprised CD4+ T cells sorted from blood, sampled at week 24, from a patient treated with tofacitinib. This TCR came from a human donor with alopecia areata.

The CDR3 bases are TGCAGCGCTACTGACTGCCCCTTC. Its translation: CSATDCPF. The chain combines TRBV29-1 with TRBJ1-2; no firm D call. The CDR3 loop spans 8 amino acids. The V gene's germline CDR1 is SQVTM and CDR2 ANQGSEA.